These 13 T cell receptor beta chains were sequenced from one sample in a study of blood T cell repertoires in COVID-19. Sequencing was performed with immunoSEQ multiplex PCR; in TCRdb, only in-frame clones are kept and a portion is missing. The table includes a few hundred thousand clones, 86% detected once. The sequencing input was peripheral blood. These receptors all come from a woman aged 50 to 60 with acute or convalescent COVID-19.

There are a few counts of this clone. V usage is TRBV27 and J usage is TRBJ2-7; 9 bases match TRBD1. From germline, CDR1 is MNHEY and CDR2 SMNVEV (reference sequence). Losses at the gene ends were 7 bases for V and 2 bases for J; bases not matched to a gene: 9. The CDR3 runs to 15 residues. CDR3 nucleotides: TGTGCCAGCACCTTAAACTACAGGGGGCCCTACGAGCAGTACTTC. The encoded protein is CASTLNYRGPYEQYF.

This rearrangement joins TRBV10-3 to TRBJ2-7; 11 bases align to TRBD1. J lost 7 bases, V lost 4 bases, and 9 bases had no gene match. Germline V gives CDR1 ENHRY, CDR2 SYGVKD. There are 15 residues in the CDR3. The CDR3 here is CAISAPGQGVLEQYF. The CDR3 DNA follows: TGTGCCATCAGTGCACCGGGACAGGGGGTTTTAGAGCAGTACTTC.

The CDR3 DNA reads as TGTGCCAGCAGCTCCAACAGGGGGAGCTCCTACAATGAGCAGTTCTTC. It is translated as CASSSNRGSSYNEQFF. The chain employs TRBV7-3 and TRBJ2-1; 8 bases are shared with TRBD1. Germline V gene sequence: CDR1 SGHTA, CDR2 FQGTGA. The CDR3 consists of 16 residues. V was pared by 4 bases and J by 0 bases, with 5 bases of the junction left unmatched. Variable domain in full (rest from reference TRBV7-3 and TRBJ2-1): GAGVSQTPSNKVTEKGKYVELRCDPISGHTALYWYRQSLGQGPEFLIYFQGTGAADDSGLPNDRFFAVRPEGSVSTLKIQRTERGDSAVYLCASSSNRGSSYNEQFFGPGTRLTVL.

The chain combines TRBV7-2 with TRBJ2-4; tentative D call: TRBD2 (5 bases). The CDR3 spans 16 residues. V was shortened by 4 bases and J by 9 bases, with 22 bases between the two germline ends. The germline V gene encodes CDR1 SGHTA and CDR2 FQGNSA. CDR3 sequence (DNA): TGTGCCAGCAGCTCCCGCAGTGACGGGATGGTTGGCATTCAGTACTTC. Translation gives CASSSRSDGMVGIQYF.

The gene calls are TRBV18 and TRBJ2-3; possibly TRBD2 for D (5 bases). V was cut by 0 bases and J by 1 base, with 8 bases left in between. The CDR3 totals 15 residues. Germline-derived CDR1 and CDR2 are KGHSH and LQKENI. The CDR3 DNA reads TGTGCCAGCTCACCACCCGGGGTGGGCACAGATACGCAGTATTTT. This codes for CASSPPGVGTDTQYF.

The chain couples TRBV15 to TRBJ2-1; the match to TRBD2 covers 10 bases. V was pared by 0 bases and J by 2 bases, with 4 bases of the junction left unmatched. The CDR3 loop spans 17 amino acids. Germline CDR1 is LNHNV and CDR2 is YYDKDF (reference sequence). CDR3 residues: CATSRDLAGAPYNEQFF. DNA of the CDR3: TGTGCCACCAGCAGAGATCTAGCGGGAGCACCCTACAATGAGCAGTTCTTC.

The genes are TRBV5-6 and TRBJ2-7, with 8 bases fitting TRBD2. V gave up 0 bases and J gave up 3 bases; unmatched junction bases: 8. Germline assignment: CDR1 SGHDT and CDR2 YYEEEE. CDR3 size: 16 residues. In DNA, the CDR3 is TGTGCCAGCAGCTTGGATCGAGCGGGAGCCTACTACGAGCAGTACTTC. This gives the protein CASSLDRAGAYYEQYF.

This clone was recorded once. V usage is TRBV2 and J usage is TRBJ1-6, with D unresolved. Trimming shortened V by 3 bases and J by 6 bases, and 12 bases separated the two germline ends. Germline V lookup: CDR1 SNHLY, CDR2 FYNNEI. The CDR3 contains 15 residues. The CDR3 is CASSERHNLNSPLHF. Written as DNA, the CDR3 is TGTGCCAGCAGTGAGAGACATAATCTTAATTCACCCCTCCACTTT.

The chain employs TRBV7-9 and TRBJ2-1, with D perhaps TRBD2 (5 bases). Trimming pared 3 bases from V and 6 bases from J, leaving 12 bases between. Per the germline V gene, CDR1 is SEHNR and CDR2 is FQNEAQ (reference sequence). The CDR3 sequence is 14 residues long. The chain's CDR3 is CASSLDLEGNEQFF. CDR3 DNA sequence: TGTGCCAGCAGCTTGGACCTTGAGGGCAATGAGCAGTTCTTC.

This clone was observed a single time. The rearrangement joins TRBV11-3 to TRBJ2-3, with 8 bases that match TRBD1. After removal of 5 bases from V and 4 bases from J, the junction contained 8 bases not matched to a gene. The CDR3 runs to 15 residues. Germline V gene lookup returns CDR1 SGHNT and CDR2 YENEEA. In nucleotides, the CDR3 is TGTGCCAGCAGCCTAGGACAGGGTTGGGCAGATACGCAGTATTTT. Residues: CASSLGQGWADTQYF.

The chain joins TRBV30 to TRBJ1-2; TRBD1 aligns across 8 bases. CDR3 size: 14 residues. CDR1 and CDR2 from the germline V gene are GTSNPN and SVGIG (reference sequence). V shed 3 bases and J 3 bases; nucleotides not matched to a gene: 6. The CDR3 DNA follows: TGTGCCTGGAGCCCCCGGGACAGGTACTATGGCTACACCTTC. It codes for CAWSPRDRYYGYTF. The whole variable domain, remainder taken from reference TRBV30 and TRBJ1-2, is SQTIHQWPATLVQPVGSPLSLECTVEGTSNPNLYWYRQAAGRGLQLLFYSVGIGQISSEVPQNLSASRPQDRQFILSSKKLLLSDSGFYLCAWSPRDRYYGYTFGSGTRLTVV.

The rearrangement links TRBV14 to TRBJ1-4; D is undetermined. Germline CDR1 reads SGHDN; CDR2 reads FVKESK. V lost 0 bases and J lost 5, with 7 bases in between. The CDR3 sequence is 14 residues long. DNA for the CDR3: TGTGCCAGCAGCCAAGACTTGGGCAATGAAAAACTGTTTTTT. Translated: CASSQDLGNEKLFF.

The rearrangement joins TRBV3-1 (or the pseudogene TRBV3-2) to TRBJ2-6, with D unclear. V shed 6 bases and J shed 0 bases, with 6 bases lying between them. Germline CDR1 reads LGHDT; CDR2 reads YNNKEL (reference sequence). This CDR3 is built from 14 residues. The CDR3 sequence is CASSTDSGANVLTF. DNA for the CDR3: TGTGCCAGCAGTACAGACTCTGGGGCCAACGTCCTGACTTTC.